This TCR beta chain was captured by sequencing in a study of T cell changes during pregnancy in multiple sclerosis. This table comes from immunoSEQ multiplex PCR, and its TCRdb copy is limited to in-frame clones, with some not included. The sample contains around 57,000 clones, about 92% of which appear only once. Germline values: CDR1 SNHLY, CDR2 FYNNEI. The CDR3 runs 13 residues. Trimming took off 8 bases at V and 6 bases at J, with 16 bases between the two ends. The chain has TRBV2 and TRBJ1-1; perhaps TRBD1 as D (6 bases). The sequencing here drew on CD4+ T cells from peripheral blood mononuclear cells, taken after pregnancy. The sequence came from a female donor in good health, enrolled as a control in a pregnancy study. The CDR3 reads CASLRGMGAEAFF. The CDR3 DNA reads as TGTGCCAGCCTCAGGGGTATGGGCGCTGAAGCTTTCTTT.